Given below is one T cell receptor (beta chain) in context. Its antigen is not yet known. Qualities for individual bases were not recorded, and no much larger clone is one base off. These data belong to a study of breast tumors, draining lymph nodes, adjacent tissues (dated by TCRdb to the mid-2010s). Some background on the complete study: TCR beta repertoires were compared across tumor, adjacent nontumor tissue and axillary lymph nodes obtained from breast cancer patients. In human breast cancer, the study set out to assess how tumor, surrounding tissue and draining lymph node repertoires relate to one another and whether T cells might be exchanged between them.

Instrument used: Illumina HiSeq 2000. Multiplex PCR amplification was used to build the TCR beta chain libraries. High-throughput sequencing was used to analyze the amplified TCR beta chain products. TCRdb trimmed public reads at Q25 via fastp, called clones via MiXCR and kept in-frame beta chains. Rows are unified per CDR3 protein, each entry keeping the most common DNA and genes. The sample table lists around 190,000 distinct CDR3 sequences, around a third of them with a count of one. The ten largest account for 4% to 5.5% of the sample. The axillary draining lymph nodes of breast cancer patients were the source of the lymph node samples. Study-level results and caveats: The conclusion that tumor T cells originate in lymph nodes was framed as consistent with a hypothesis rather than directly demonstrated. Tumors showed preferential V and J gene usage, and their T-cell repertoire diversity fell below that of lymph nodes yet above that of nontumor tissue. The similarity between tumor and nontumor tissue repertoires was significantly greater in luminal-like breast cancer than in basal-like breast cancer. The data were judged consistent with most tumor T cells deriving from the lymph node and then expanding within tumor tissue.

This TCR was recovered from a female donor with breast cancer. Some clones in this sample may be carry-over from other donors' samples. Sequencing used axillary lymph node tissue.

The CDR3 region has the sequence CSARIHGRWNSPLHF. The DNA reads TGCAGTGCTAGGATTCATGGCCGGTGGAATTCACCCCTCCACTTT. The chain employs TRBV20-1 and TRBJ1-6; no D segment can be confidently identified. V gives up 3 bases and J gives up 7 bases, and the segment between their germline ends measures 16 bases. The CDR3 has 15 amino acids, counting the end cysteine and phenylalanine. The sequence is cut down to CDR3 DNA, 45 bases in frame from base 1. From the germline V gene (reference sequence), CDR1 is DFQATT and CDR2 is SNEGSKA.